This T cell receptor beta chain is from a study of HIV-infected patients and healthy controls. 500 ng RNA was reverse transcribed with alpha and beta constant-region primers. Each of the alpha and beta chains got its own library through chain-specific third strand synthesis with indices. MiXCR was run by TCRdb on the 5' RACE reads, yielding one entry per CDR3 protein. In the table there are 7,500 or so distinct CDR3 sequences, 9% to 10% of which are singletons. The germline V gene encodes CDR1 LNHDA and CDR2 SQIVND (reference sequence). V lost 8 bases to trimming and J lost 0 bases; unmatched junction nucleotides: 7. This CDR3 has 15 amino acids. The repertoire came from unfractionated whole blood and reflected all unsorted peripheral T cells.

This sequence joins TRBV19 and TRBJ1-3; 7 nucleotides align to TRBD1. This receptor was identified in an adult with HIV infection. The sequences come from blood, collected before antiretroviral therapy. The CDR3 loop is CASRTGESSGNTIYF. In nucleotides, the CDR3 is TGTGCCAGTCGGACAGGAGAAAGCTCTGGAAACACCATATATTTT.